Each of the 2 T cell receptor beta chains below was sequenced from the same sample in a study of human versus mouse CDR3 diversity and MHC coevolution. The data were produced by immunoSEQ multiplex PCR, yet TCRdb's version contains in-frame clones alone and is incomplete. The sample shows tens of thousands of clones, 92% of them seen only once. Source material: naive CD4+ T cells from blood. Subset here: CD45RO-negative CD62L-positive naive CD4 T cells. The receptors stem from a person aged 25 to 75 in good health.

The V and J genes are TRBV13 and TRBJ2-3; possibly TRBD2 for D (5 bases). CDR1 is PRHDT, CDR2 FYEKMQ, per germline (reference sequence). This CDR3 comprises 14 residues. Trimming cost V 6 bases and J 6 bases, with 16 bases left between them. CDR3 nucleotides: TGTGCCAGCAGAAGTTCGGAGAGGGTGGATACGCAGTATTTT. This codes for CASRSSERVDTQYF.

V is TRBV7-2 and J is TRBJ2-1; TRBD2 agrees at 10 bases. The CDR3 totals 16 residues. With 4 bases clipped from V and 9 bases from J, the junction kept 12 bases outside the gene matches. Germline loops: CDR1 SGHTA, CDR2 FQGNSA. CDR3 nucleotide sequence: TGTGCCAGCAGCTCCCTCCAAGCGGGGGGGCCGGGTGAGCAGTTCTTC. Its translation is CASSSLQAGGPGEQFF. Using reference TRBV7-2 and TRBJ2-1 for the parts outside the CDR3, the full variable domain is GAGVSQSPSNKVTEKGKDVELRCDPISGHTALYWYRQSLGQGLEFLIYFQGNSAPDKSGLPSDRFSAERTGGSVSTLTIQRTQQEDSAVYLCASSSLQAGGPGEQFFGPGTRLTVL.